What follows are 14 T cell receptor beta chains derived from one specimen sequenced in a study of cytomegalovirus exposure and HLA in healthy donors. This PCR relied on a set of 60 Vbeta primers and 13 Jbeta primers. Assay: immunoSEQ multiplex PCR; the TCRdb copy retains only in-frame clones and omits some. In the table there are 100,000 or so clones, 80% to 90% of which are singletons. Sequencing was done on a sample of PBMCs. These receptors were collected from a man in his forties in good health and CMV-seronegative.

CDR3 DNA: TGTGCCAGCACCGAACGGTTCGGGGAGCAGTACTTC. Translated: CASTERFGEQYF. The rearrangement joins TRBV6-5 to TRBJ2-7; D is undetermined. The CDR3 runs 12 residues. Per germline, CDR1 MNHEY and CDR2 SVGAGI. Deletions cut 7 bases from V and 7 bases from J, with 14 bases between.

This CDR3 reads CASSLSPTGEKLFF. CDR3 nucleotide sequence: TGTGCCAGCAGTTTAAGTCCAACAGGGGAAAAACTGTTTTTT. The gene calls are TRBV27 and TRBJ1-4; D is perhaps TRBD1 (6 bases). The V and J ends lost 2 bases and 8 bases respectively, with 12 bases between them. This CDR3 spans 14 amino acids. Germline values: CDR1 MNHEY, CDR2 SMNVEV (reference sequence).

The table lists this clone with a few counts. The chain links TRBV19 to TRBJ2-2; TRBD1 agrees at 12 bases. J gave up 3 bases and V 10 bases, and 6 bases lay outside the gene matches. The CDR3 extends over 15 amino acids. Germline values: CDR1 LNHDA, CDR2 SQIVND (reference sequence). CDR3 loop: CAILGQGAYTGELFF. The CDR3 region has the DNA TGTGCCATCTTGGGACAGGGGGCATACACCGGGGAGCTGTTTTTT.

The chain has TRBV5-1 and TRBJ2-1; 7 bases map to TRBD2. The ends lost 4 bases at V and 1 base at J; junction bases unmatched: 2. CDR1 is SGHRS, CDR2 YFSETQ, per germline. The CDR3 sequence is 14 residues long. CDR3 coding DNA: TGCGCCAGCAGCGCAGCGGGGTCCTACAATGAGCAGTTCTTC. This gives the protein CASSAAGSYNEQFF.

The rearrangement joins TRBV6-1 to TRBJ1-4; perhaps TRBD1 as D (6 bases). The CDR3 runs to 14 residues. V lost 4 bases and J 2 bases, leaving 8 bases between the germline ends. Germline CDR1 reads MNHNS; CDR2 reads SASEGT. CDR3: CASSVTGTNEKLFF. CDR3 nucleotides: TGTGCCAGCAGTGTTACAGGGACTAATGAAAAACTGTTTTTT.

The chain combines TRBV6-5 with TRBJ2-2, with TRBD2 identical over 9 bases. There are 15 residues in the CDR3. Trimming took 5 bases from V and 1 from J; bases not matched to a gene: 2. Germline V gene data show CDR1 as MNHEY and CDR2 as SVGAGI. CDR3 nucleotide sequence: TGTGCCAGCAGTCATAGCGGGGGGAACACCGGGGAGCTGTTTTTT. Translation gives CASSHSGGNTGELFF.

The gene calls are TRBV29-1 and TRBJ1-4; TRBD1 matches at 7 bases. CDR3 length: 14 residues. Germline lookup yields CDR1 SQVTM and CDR2 ANQGSEA. J gave up 0 bases and V 4 bases, and 2 bases lay outside the gene matches. Here the CDR3 reads CSVAQGSTNEKLFF. CDR3 DNA sequence: TGCAGCGTTGCACAGGGGTCAACTAATGAAAAACTGTTTTTT.

V is TRBV2 and J is TRBJ1-2; tentatively, D is TRBD1 (5 bases). The CDR3 has 15 residues. V lost 3 bases and J 4 bases, leaving 15 bases between the germline ends. The germline V gene has CDR1 SNHLY and CDR2 FYNNEI. The CDR3 DNA is TGTGCCAGCAGTGACCCGGGAGAAGGGGCCTATGGCTACACCTTC. Translated: CASSDPGEGAYGYTF.

This chain joins TRBV5-1 and TRBJ2-7; 7 bases agree with TRBD1. J gave up 2 bases and V 4 bases, and 3 bases lay outside the gene matches. The CDR3 extends over 13 amino acids. Germline V gene lookup returns CDR1 SGHRS and CDR2 YFSETQ. For the CDR3, the DNA is TGCGCCAGCAGCCCTGGGACAGCCTACGAGCAGTACTTC. It codes for CASSPGTAYEQYF.

V is TRBV5-6 and J is TRBJ2-1, with TRBD1 matching over 7 bases. Germline V gene lookup returns CDR1 SGHDT and CDR2 YYEEEE. V lost 0 bases and J lost 12; bases outside the gene matches: 9. This CDR3 spans 14 amino acids. CDR3: CASSLVGDSRRQFF. DNA for the CDR3: TGTGCCAGCAGCTTGGTTGGGGACAGTCGTAGGCAGTTCTTC. The whole variable domain, remainder taken from reference TRBV5-6 and TRBJ2-1, is DAGVTQSPTHLIKTRGQQVTLRCSPKSGHDTVSWYQQALGQGPQFIFQYYEEEERQRGNFPDRFSGHQFPNYSSELNVNALLLGDSALYLCASSLVGDSRRQFFGPGTRLTVL.

The chain uses TRBV6-5 and TRBJ1-2; the D gene is possibly TRBD1 (6 bases). The CDR3 runs 14 residues. V lost 6 bases, J lost 4 bases, and 15 bases lay in between. The germline gives CDR1 MNHEY, CDR2 SVGAGI. The CDR3 region is CASSTERTAYGYTF. The CDR3 DNA is TGTGCCAGCAGCACCGAGAGGACAGCCTATGGCTACACCTTC.

This clone occurred a few times. The chain joins TRBV5-1 to TRBJ1-2; tentatively, D is TRBD1 (5 bases). This CDR3 spans 15 amino acids. Germline V gene data show CDR1 as SGHRS and CDR2 as YFSETQ. V was trimmed by 2 bases and J by 1 base, leaving 12 bases between them. The CDR3 nucleotides read TGCGCCAGCAGCTTAGACAGAGCTTTTAACTATGGCTACACCTTC. Translation gives CASSLDRAFNYGYTF.

This clone appeared once. This chain uses TRBV1 with TRBJ2-1; the tabulated D call, TRBD2, remains unverified against the DNA. TRBV1 is labeled a pseudogene. This CDR3 has 17 residues. CDR3 nucleotide sequence: TGCACCAGCAGCCAAGAAACCCTAGCGGGGACTTACAATGAGCAGTTCTTC. It codes for CTSSQETLAGTYNEQFF.

This clone came up once. The chain carries TRBV11-3 and TRBJ2-3, with D unclear. The germline V gene has CDR1 SGHNT and CDR2 YENEEA. V lost 1 base to trimming and J lost 2 bases, with 7 bases between them. This CDR3 comprises 14 residues. The CDR3 loop is CASSLGRITDTQYF. DNA of the CDR3: TGTGCCAGCAGCTTAGGCAGGATCACAGATACGCAGTATTTT.